What follows is one T cell receptor beta chain and its context. The antigen is unknown. This sample is drawn from a study of Ad26.COV2.S vaccination and SARS-CoV-2 variants. Study-wide results and limits: While placebo recipients had lower spike-specific TCR breadth, vaccine recipients had more. Vaccine and placebo groups showed comparable non-spike TCR breadth.

The treatment is: around 19 received Ad26.COV2.S at low or high dose, single or two shots; about 5 received placebo; per-sample allocation not given. Vaccine and placebo recipients were sampled on day 63 after the first injection. Trimming left V 0 bases short and J 9 bases short, with 13 bases between. The CDR3 consists of 14 residues. Germline loops: CDR1 SGHDT, CDR2 YYEEEE. TCRdb keeps only in-frame clones here, not all; method: immunoSEQ multiplex PCR. The repertoire consists of 300,000 to 350,000 clones, with approximately 86% occurring once and the leading ten covering 2% to 2.5%. The chain joins TRBV5-6 to TRBJ2-1, with D perhaps matching TRBD2 (6 bases). Sequenced material: peripheral blood, taken in a trial of Ad26.COV2.S vaccine versus placebo. The receptor comes from a person between 18 and 65 years old who received the Ad26.COV2.S COVID-19 vaccine or a placebo. The CDR3 DNA follows: TGTGCCAGCAGCTTGGATGGAGGGGCGGGTGAGCAGTTCTTC. Residues: CASSLDGGAGEQFF.